The clone carrying this TCR beta chain occurred a few times. Its antigen is currently unknown. Germline V gives CDR1 SNHLY, CDR2 FYNNEI. Trimming took off 5 bases at V and 1 base at J, with 14 bases between the two ends. The CDR3 is 15 residues long. The record originates from a study of prognosis after radiotherapy for stage I lung cancer. Study results and caveats: Lower post-radiation Shannon entropy was seen in patients who went on to develop distant metastases.

From genomic DNA, two-round multiplex PCR was used to amplify TCR beta CDR3. Each TRBV and TRBJ gene had its own primer in the first PCR round. TCRdb called the multiplex PCR reads again in MiXCR, with one record for every CDR3 protein. The sample includes just over 30,000 distinct CDR3 sequences, about 29% seen only once; the top ten take around 30%. Peripheral blood, in roughly 6.5-milliliter volumes, was drawn at each of two time points. The chain couples TRBV2 to TRBJ2-5, with a tentative D call TRBD1 (6 bases). This sequence originates from a donor over 45 with non-small cell lung cancer. The sequencing used PBMCs, collected before or after stereotactic body radiation therapy (not recorded which). In nucleotides, the CDR3 is TGTGCCAGCAGTTCCCAGGGGTCCCCCCAAGAGACCCAGTACTTC. Translating it yields CASSSQGSPQETQYF.